The rows below give T cell receptor beta chains drawn from one sample of a study of T cells after yellow fever vaccination. TCRdb re-derived calls from the 5' RACE reads in MiXCR, one entry per CDR3 protein. The table has hundreds of thousands of distinct CDR3 sequences, 7% to 10% seen once. Sequencing was performed on PBMCs, taken 35 to 50 days after the first yellow fever vaccination. Receptors originate from a man aged 18 to 29 who received the YFV17D yellow fever vaccine. CDR3s include the opening cysteine and the closing phenylalanine or tryptophan. The D gene is left open where the match is weak. Clone size, where shown, is once, few, many, or a class for clones that have expanded.

clone size,V gene,J gene,D gene,CDR3 protein,CDR3 DNA
-,TRBV7-2,TRBJ2-3,-,CASSFYGPRGDTQYF,TGTGCCAGCAGCTTCTACGGGCCTCGGGGAGATACGCAGTATTTT
-,TRBV12-3/TRBV12-4,TRBJ2-2,TRBD1,CASRSGTVFGELFF,TGTGCCAGCAGATCCGGGACAGTTTTCGGGGAGCTGTTTTTT
-,TRBV7-9,TRBJ2-5,-,CASSSQPQETQYF,TGTGCCAGCAGCTCTCAACCCCAGGAGACCCAGTACTTC
-,TRBV27,TRBJ1-1,-,CASSTLQGGAEAFF,TGTGCCAGCAGTACCTTACAGGGCGGGGCTGAAGCTTTCTTT
many,TRBV7-9,TRBJ1-6,-,CASSSTIDNSPLHF,TGTGCCAGCAGTTCAACGATAGACAATTCACCCCTCCACTTT
many,TRBV7-2,TRBJ1-5,-,CASSSGSYYQPQHF,TGTGCCAGCAGCTCAGGCAGTTACTATCAGCCCCAGCATTTT
-,TRBV15,TRBJ2-2,-,CATRGPFTAGELFF,TGTGCCACCAGAGGACCCTTTACGGCCGGGGAGCTGTTTTTT
many,TRBV18,TRBJ2-3,-,CASSPPSDTQYF,TGTGCCAGCTCACCACCGTCAGATACGCAGTATTTT
-,TRBV12-3/TRBV12-4,TRBJ2-5,-,CASSTGRTVETQYF,TGTGCCAGCAGCACGGGGCGGACGGTAGAGACCCAGTACTTC
-,TRBV5-1,TRBJ1-1,-,CASSRRDTLNTEAFF,TGCGCCAGCAGCCGTCGGGACACCCTGAACACTGAAGCTTTCTTT
few,TRBV12-3/TRBV12-4,TRBJ1-1,-,CASSLGPFGEKDANTEAFF,TGTGCCAGCAGTTTAGGACCCTTTGGGGAGAAAGACGCAAACACTGAAGCTTTCTTT
-,TRBV7-6,TRBJ2-1,-,CASSSSPEQFF,TGTGCCAGCAGCTCCTCCCCGGAGCAGTTCTTC
-,TRBV12-3/TRBV12-4,TRBJ2-3,TRBD2,CASSLLLPRALAEHGDTQYF,TGTGCCAGCAGTTTACTTCTCCCCCGGGCTCTAGCGGAACACGGAGATACGCAGTATTTT
few,TRBV5-1,TRBJ1-1,-,CASSLVRRANTEAFF,TGCGCCAGCAGCTTGGTGCGCAGAGCGAACACTGAAGCTTTCTTT
few,TRBV24-1,TRBJ1-5,TRBD1,CATSDQGQGDNQPQHF,TGTGCCACCAGTGACCAGGGACAGGGTGACAATCAGCCCCAGCATTTT
many,TRBV6-5,TRBJ2-1,-,CASTFLWGENEQFF,TGTGCCAGCACTTTTCTGTGGGGGGAAAATGAGCAGTTCTTC
many,TRBV20-1,TRBJ1-4,-,CSASRTNEKLFF,TGCAGTGCTTCGCGGACTAATGAAAAACTGTTTTTT
-,TRBV5-1,TRBJ2-7,TRBD1,CASSLRDSPNEQYF,TGCGCCAGCAGCTTGAGGGACAGCCCCAACGAGCAGTACTTC
few,TRBV29-1,TRBJ1-2,-,CSVNVVRTLYGYTF,TGCAGCGTTAATGTGGTACGGACCCTCTATGGCTACACCTTC
-,TRBV18,TRBJ1-2,TRBD1,CASTTGTGTWLTF,TGTGCCAGCACGACCGGGACAGGGACGTGGCTAACCTTC
-,TRBV20-1,TRBJ2-5,TRBD2,CSARDRIAGETQYF,TGCAGTGCTAGAGATCGGATAGCGGGAGAGACCCAGTACTTC
few,TRBV11-2,TRBJ2-1,-,CASSLDTARVVSEQFF,TGTGCCAGCAGCTTAGATACCGCCCGGGTCGTTAGTGAGCAGTTCTTC
-,TRBV4-2,TRBJ1-5,TRBD1,CASSQVEGASQPQHF,TGTGCCAGCAGCCAAGTGGAGGGGGCGAGTCAGCCCCAGCATTTT
few,TRBV6-1,TRBJ2-1,-,CASSQTGGQGNEQFF,TGTGCCAGCAGCCAAACGGGGGGCCAAGGCAATGAGCAGTTCTTC
-,TRBV10-3,TRBJ1-2,-,CAINRAEGSYGYTF,TGTGCCATCAATCGCGCCGAGGGGTCCTATGGCTACACCTTC
-,TRBV12-3/TRBV12-4,TRBJ2-3,-,CASSSWTKSTDTQYF,TGTGCCAGCAGTTCCTGGACCAAGAGCACAGATACGCAGTATTTT
many,TRBV7-2,TRBJ1-5,-,CASSSPNSLLPQHF,TGTGCCAGCAGCTCCCCAAACAGCTTACTGCCCCAGCATTTT
few,TRBV10-3,TRBJ2-6,-,CATLGGSGANVLTF,TGTGCCACCCTGGGTGGGTCTGGGGCCAACGTCCTGACTTTC
many,TRBV5-1,TRBJ1-6,TRBD1,CASSLWDSINSPLHF,TGCGCCAGCAGCTTGTGGGACAGCATTAATTCACCCCTCCACTTT
few,TRBV5-1,TRBJ2-2,-,CASSFARDSLGGELFF,TGCGCCAGCAGCTTCGCCCGAGACTCCCTCGGCGGGGAGCTGTTTTTT
few,TRBV7-8,TRBJ1-2,TRBD1,CASSPGQGAWGYTF,TGTGCCAGCAGTCCGGGACAGGGGGCGTGGGGCTACACCTTC
many,TRBV9,TRBJ2-1,-,CASSGGTVRSYNEQFF,TGTGCCAGCAGCGGTGGTACCGTGCGGTCCTACAATGAGCAGTTCTTC
-,TRBV12-3/TRBV12-4,TRBJ1-6,-,CASSQLASNSPLHF,TGTGCCAGCAGCCAGCTTGCTTCCAATTCACCCCTCCACTTT
few,TRBV4-1,TRBJ1-1,TRBD1,CASSLRGQGPTEAFF,TGCGCCAGCAGCCTAAGGGGACAGGGCCCTACTGAAGCTTTCTTT
few,TRBV12-3/TRBV12-4,TRBJ1-3,-,CASTFLSGNTIYF,TGTGCCAGCACCTTCCTCTCTGGAAACACCATATATTTT
few,TRBV29-1,TRBJ2-1,TRBD1,CSFRDRAYNEQFF,TGCAGCTTCCGGGACAGGGCTTACAATGAGCAGTTCTTC
-,TRBV15,TRBJ1-4,TRBD1,CATSRSDRGRREKLFF,TGTGCCACCAGCAGGTCGGACAGGGGGCGCCGTGAAAAACTGTTTTTT
many,TRBV11-3,TRBJ2-6,-,CASSQGGSGANVLTF,TGTGCCAGCAGTCAGGGGGGATCTGGGGCCAACGTCCTGACTTTC
-,TRBV7-7,TRBJ2-5,-,CASSLWIGGETQYF,TGTGCCAGCAGCTTATGGATAGGGGGAGAGACCCAGTACTTC
-,TRBV19,TRBJ2-2,-,CASSMGRNTGELFF,TGTGCCAGTAGCATGGGACGGAACACCGGGGAGCTGTTTTTT
few,TRBV4-3,TRBJ2-1,TRBD1,CASSRGTGQYNEQFF,TGCGCCAGCAGCCGCGGGACAGGGCAATACAATGAGCAGTTCTTC